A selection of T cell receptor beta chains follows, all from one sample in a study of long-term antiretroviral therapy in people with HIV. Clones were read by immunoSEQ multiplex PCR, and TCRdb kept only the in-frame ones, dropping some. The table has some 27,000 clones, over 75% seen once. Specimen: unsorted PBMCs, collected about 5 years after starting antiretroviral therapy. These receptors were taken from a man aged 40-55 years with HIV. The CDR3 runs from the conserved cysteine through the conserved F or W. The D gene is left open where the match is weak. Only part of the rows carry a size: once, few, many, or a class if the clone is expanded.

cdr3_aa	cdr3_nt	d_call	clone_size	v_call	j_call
CASSRGQGSTEAFF	TGTGCCAGCAGCCGCGGACAGGGGAGCACTGAAGCTTTCTTT	TRBD1	.	TRBV11-3	TRBJ1-1
CASSSPDSTYEQYF	TGTGCCAGCAGTTCCCCGGACAGCACCTACGAGCAGTACTTC	.	few	TRBV27	TRBJ2-7
CASSLITSGQETQYF	TGTGCCAGCAGCTTAATAACTAGCGGCCAAGAGACCCAGTACTTC	TRBD2	.	TRBV5-6	TRBJ2-5
CASRTQDREAFF	TGTGCCAGCAGGACCCAGGACAGGGAAGCTTTCTTT	TRBD1	.	TRBV28	TRBJ1-1
CSANSGQNEQYF	TGCAGCGCGAACTCGGGGCAAAACGAGCAGTACTTC	.	few	TRBV29-1	TRBJ2-7
CASSDTGQEVPFF	TGTGCCAGCAGCGATACCGGACAGGAGGTTCCGTTCTTC	TRBD1	few	TRBV11-3	TRBJ2-1
CASSIGGGIMGYTF	TGTGCCAGTAGTATAGGCGGAGGGATAATGGGCTACACCTTC	.	.	TRBV19	TRBJ1-2
CARTGAEEQYF	TGCGCCAGAACAGGGGCGGAGGAGCAGTACTTC	TRBD1	.	TRBV10-1	TRBJ2-7
CASSLGDINQETQYF	TGTGCCAGCAGCTTAGGGGACATCAATCAAGAGACCCAGTACTTC	.	.	TRBV7-9	TRBJ2-5
CASSETRGQGAGELFF	TGTGCCAGCAGTGAAACCCGGGGACAGGGAGCCGGGGAGCTGTTTTTT	TRBD1	.	TRBV6-1	TRBJ2-2
CASSPRGFGYTF	TGTGCCAGCAGTCCCAGGGGGTTTGGCTACACCTTC	TRBD1	.	TRBV28	TRBJ1-2
CAIDVRGLSYGYTF	TGTGCCATCGATGTCAGGGGCCTCAGCTATGGCTACACCTTC	.	few	TRBV5-8	TRBJ1-2